This T cell receptor (beta chain) was found in a study of cytomegalovirus exposure and HLA in healthy donors. Across the study: Of some 400 genotyped donors, more than 75% clustered with self-reported Caucasian donors. Findings of the study overall: Diagnosis of cytomegalovirus status made by the classifier reportedly showed high specificity and sensitivity. Cytomegalovirus association was assigned to some 160 TCR beta chains.

The junction had 13 bases not matched to a gene; V was cut back by 5 bases and J by 7 bases. Germline V CDR1 and CDR2: SEHNR, FQNEAQ (reference sequence). The CDR3 contains 15 residues. Note on this clone: What it recognizes is unknown.

The PCR used 60 Vbeta and 13 Jbeta primers. Per the authors' pipeline: A later analysis counted 65 million to 95 million unique TCR beta chains, some 11 million shared. The data were produced by immunoSEQ multiplex PCR, yet TCRdb's version contains in-frame clones alone and is incomplete. V, J and clone size derive from that table, while D and trimming were established from the DNA sequence. This table has some 77,000 clones, more than 75% appearing once. The rearrangement uses TRBV7-9 and TRBJ2-7; 8 bases agree with TRBD2. The receptor comes from a woman in her 50s in good health and CMV-seropositive. Sequenced input: PBMCs. CDR3 amino acids: CASSQPGLGRDEQYF. The CDR3 region has the DNA TGTGCCAGCAGCCAACCGGGACTAGGAAGGGATGAGCAGTACTTC.